This T cell receptor (beta chain) appears in the sequencing data of a study of blood T cell repertoires in COVID-19 (dated by TCRdb to 2020 to 2022). As for the study more broadly: The collaborator samples originated in the United States, Italy and Spain and spanned the acute and convalescent phases of COVID-19. The samples were drawn from the first 160 participants of the ongoing ImmuneRACE study and from 1,254 subjects provided by 6 global collaborators. The material from the prospective study consisted of cDNA or gDNA derived from T cells, B-cell-depleted T cells, or PBMCs. Sample metadata almost always included a de-identified subject ID, COVID-19 status, age in years and sex. Where HLA class I and class II types were available, the types were taken from metadata supplied by the sample provider, not from assay-based typing. Subjects who had been exposed to COVID-19, were actively infected with it, or had recovered from it provided the deeply sampled blood TCRbeta repertoires that made up the dataset. A freely available public database, intended as a resource for researchers studying the immune response to SARS-CoV-2, is where the repertoires were released.

V is cut by 1 base and J by 5 bases, and the space between the germline ends is 20 bases. Its CDR3 holds 17 amino acids, cysteine through phenylalanine. Solely the CDR3 DNA is kept, with 51 bases framed from the first base. CDR1 and CDR2 (LGHDT, YNNKEL) derive from the germline V gene (reference sequence). TCRbeta CDR3 regions were amplified from genomic DNA by means of the immunoSEQ Assay, a bias-controlled multiplex PCR. As for the authors' bioinformatics: The number of nucleated cells in each sample was estimated by amplification of reference gene primers within the assay. To quantify the absolute abundance of each unique TCRbeta CDR3 rearrangement, sequence reads were collapsed and filtered. For each sample, productive Simpson clonality was calculated by taking the square root of Simpson's diversity index across productive rearrangements. Held by TCRdb, this immuneACCESS table contains in-frame sequences only and omits some clones. Under half of the omission traces to an unresolved V gene where checked; the cause of the rest is unknown. V, J and clone size are those of that table, while D and trimming were read from the DNA. The sample table holds roughly 260,000 clones, of which roughly nine tenths were seen once. The ten top clones hold about 4.1% of the sample.

For this clone: Which antigen it targets is not known. There are no base qualities to consult, and no much larger clone falls within one base.

Samples from volunteer blood donors who had recovered from COVID-19 were contributed by a second Seattle source. Each collaborating institution followed its own protocols to collect whole blood in K2EDTA tubes. For TCRbeta analysis, collaborators shipped samples as frozen whole blood, isolated PBMCs, or DNA extracted from either of those sample types. What the authors observed across the whole study: The quantity of clinical and demographic metadata differed by source and by participant and was supplied without curation.

The rearrangement combines TRBV3-1 (or the pseudogene TRBV3-2) with TRBJ1-2; the D gene lacks a confident call. Sequencing input: peripheral blood. The source is a man in his 60s who had recovered from COVID-19. The CDR3 here reads CASSQGSLTFLNYGYTF. The sequenced DNA: TGTGCCAGCAGCCAAGGAAGTTTGACTTTTTTAAATTATGGCTACACCTTC.